The T cell receptor beta chain described here comes from a study of siplizumab effects on memory and regulatory T cells (dated by TCRdb to 2018 to 2020). At the level of the whole study: The study looked at the effect of siplizumab, an anti-CD2 antibody, on alloreactive T-cell subsets in allogeneic mixed lymphocyte reactions made from human PBMCs. General findings and caveats noted by the study authors: The suppressive function of proliferating Tregs from siplizumab cultures was not functionally confirmed. About 80-97% of proliferating CD4+ or CD8+ clones could not be given a naive or memory phenotype. Among mappable alloreactive CD4+ clones, the Treg-derived fraction averaged about 70% with siplizumab versus roughly 30% in control reactions. Unstimulated naive T cells appeared to be more diverse than memory T cells, and naive cells seemed to make a substantial contribution to the alloresponse. Sequences below about 10^-5 frequency were poorly captured, so only a minor fraction of alloreactive clones could be mapped to unstimulated subsets. The cumulative frequency of alloreactive sequences that could be traced back to unstimulated CD4+ memory T cells was significantly reduced by siplizumab.

Sorted unstimulated T cells, along with proliferating T cells recovered from mixed lymphocyte reactions, underwent TCRbeta CDR3 sequencing. Fresh whole blood from fewer than 12 HLA-typed healthy donors was used to isolate PBMCs. The germline V gene sets CDR1 to MDHEN and CDR2 to SYDVKM. From cysteine to phenylalanine, the CDR3 is 12 amino acids long. Only the CDR3 part of the read is kept: 36 bases, read in frame from the first base. V is cut by 5 bases and J by 9 bases, and the space between the germline ends is 11 bases. The library was generated by the immunoSEQ multiplex PCR assay. The deep sequencing platform assayed about 90,000 TCR templates per sample. Genomic DNA extracted from sorted T cells was used for TCRbeta CDR3 sequencing. Processing in the source paper ran as follows. The R programming language was used for the clonal analysis of the TCRbeta CDR3 data. Alloreactive CD4+ and CD8+ clones were identified by comparing unstimulated samples to CFSE-low samples taken after the reaction. Alloreactive CD4+ clones were assigned to regulatory or non-regulatory origin by matching sequences to sorted unstimulated Treg and non-Treg repertoires. TCRdb stores this immuneACCESS table with in-frame sequences only. Part of the clones is absent; in the studies checked, under half of the shortfall reflects unresolved V genes, and no reason is known for the rest. V, J and clone size are taken as reported in that table, and D and trimming were inferred from the DNA itself. For this sample there are more than 45,000 clones; approximately 93% appear just once. Around 40% of the sample is in the top ten clones.

A note on this clone: Its specific antigen is unknown. No base-level quality is on record; no much larger clone is a single base apart.

The specimen sequenced was CD8+ T cells sorted from blood. The rearrangement joined TRBV28 to TRBJ1-5, with the D gene too uncertain to name. The sequence was obtained from a human donor in good health. The encoded CDR3 is CASSLPRGPQHF. The bases read TGTGCCAGCAGTCTCCCGCGAGGGCCCCAGCATTTT.